This T cell receptor beta chain originates from a study of blood T cell repertoires in COVID-19. Across the study: Samples of COVID-19 (acute and convalescent) were obtained from the United States, Italy and Spain.

Germline V gene data show CDR1 as SGHRS and CDR2 as YFSETQ. The CDR3 has 13 amino acids. Trimming took 7 bases from V and 5 from J; bases not matched to a gene: 8. Using immunoSEQ multiplex PCR, the repertoire was profiled, and TCRdb retains in-frame clones only, with some absent. The sample consists of tens of thousands of clones, over 75% of them appearing once. This sequence joins TRBV5-1 and TRBJ1-1, with 7 bases fitting TRBD1. This clonotype was obtained from a man aged 80 or over with acute or convalescent COVID-19. Specimen: peripheral blood. The CDR3 reads CASFHPGGTEAFF. CDR3 in DNA: TGCGCCAGCTTCCATCCAGGGGGAACTGAAGCTTTCTTT. Using reference TRBV5-1 and TRBJ1-1 for the parts outside the CDR3, the full variable domain is KAGVTQTPRYLIKTRGQQVTLSCSPISGHRSVSWYQQTPGQGLQFLFEYFSETQRNKGNFPGRFSGRQFSNSRSEMNVSTLELGDSALYLCASFHPGGTEAFFGQGTRLTVV.